A single sample gave rise to the 13 T cell receptor beta chains below, sequenced in a study of CD8 T cell repertoires and HIV-1 epitope variants. Using immunoSEQ multiplex PCR, the repertoire was profiled, and TCRdb retains in-frame clones only, with some absent. This sample has roughly 6,000 clones, with around 69% found just once. Antigens of these TCRs are unknown. The sample comprised cultured CD8+ T cells derived from PBMCs. The receptors were sampled from a male donor with HIV.

This chain links TRBV5-1 with TRBJ2-1, with D possibly matching TRBD2 (6 bases). The CDR3 contains 15 residues. Germline V gene data show CDR1 as SGHRS and CDR2 as YFSETQ. Trimming left V 0 bases short and J 8 bases short, with 15 bases between. CDR3 sequence reads: CASSLVAGSFDEQFF. For the CDR3, the DNA is TGCGCCAGCAGCTTGGTGGCGGGAAGCTTCGATGAGCAGTTCTTC.

There are a few counts of this clone. The CDR3 loop reads CSVVRRNTEAFF. Written as DNA, the CDR3 is TGCAGCGTTGTCCGAAGGAACACTGAAGCTTTCTTT. J is TRBJ1-1 and V is TRBV29-1; D is undetermined. The ends were cut back, 4 bases at V and 1 base at J, with 7 bases in the middle. This CDR3 spans 12 amino acids. Germline lookup yields CDR1 SQVTM and CDR2 ANQGSEA.

The chain combines TRBV5-4 with TRBJ2-7; 8 nucleotides line up with TRBD2. The germline V gene has CDR1 SGHNT and CDR2 YYREEE (reference sequence). The CDR3 is made up of 14 amino acids. With 2 bases clipped from V and 2 bases from J, the junction kept 3 bases outside the gene matches. The CDR3 DNA follows: TGTGCCAGCAGCTTCCAGCGGGAGACCTACGAGCAGTACTTC. Its protein product is CASSFQRETYEQYF.

This clone turned up a few times. The rearrangement links TRBV28 to TRBJ2-7; D possibly corresponds to TRBD2 (5 bases). CDR1 MDHEN and CDR2 SYDVKM come from the germline V gene. The CDR3 runs to 17 residues. The V gene lost 5 bases and the J gene lost 5 bases, with 25 bases spanning the gap. As DNA, the CDR3 is TGTGCCAGCAGTCACCGACTAAATCCCCCAACGGGTGACGAGCAGTACTTC. Encoded protein: CASSHRLNPPTGDEQYF.

CDR3 bases: TGTGCCAGCAGCTTACAACCACGGAATGAGCAGTTCTTC. Its translation is CASSLQPRNEQFF. The J gene is TRBJ2-1, the V gene TRBV7-2; no reliable D call. V shed 2 bases and J shed 7 bases, with 9 bases lying between them. Germline CDR1 reads SGHTA; CDR2 reads FQGNSA. CDR3 length: 13 residues.

The rearrangement uses TRBV19 and TRBJ1-2, with 7 bases aligning to TRBD1. This CDR3 region has 13 residues. Germline loops: CDR1 LNHDA, CDR2 SQIVND (reference sequence). V shed 4 bases and J 8 bases; nucleotides not matched to a gene: 7. The CDR3 DNA sequence: TGTGCCAGTAGTACCACGACAGGGTTGGGCTACACCTTC. Amino acids: CASSTTTGLGYTF.

This chain uses TRBV28 with TRBJ2-5, with a weak D call TRBD2 (5 bases). Judging by the DNA end, TRBJ2-7 fits better; the J call may be wrong. CDR3 length: 14 amino acids. Germline CDR1 is MDHEN and CDR2 is SYDVKM. The CDR3 loop is CASSLIASSYEQYF. CDR3 coding DNA: TGTGCCAGCAGTTTAATAGCGAGCTCCTACGAGCAGTACTTC.

This clone was recorded only once. This rearrangement joins TRBV5-6 to TRBJ2-7, with D uncertain. Germline lookup yields CDR1 SGHDT and CDR2 YYEEEE. The CDR3 loop spans 13 amino acids. Trimming stripped 3 bases from V and 0 bases from J, with 7 bases between. The CDR3 sequence is CASSSGLSYEQYF. The CDR3 coding sequence is TGTGCCAGCAGCTCCGGTCTCTCCTACGAGCAGTACTTC.

This clone was picked up a small number of times. The chain is built from TRBV7-6 and TRBJ2-2; 8 nucleotides match TRBD1. The CDR3 covers 16 residues. In germline, CDR1 is SGHVS, CDR2 FNYEAQ. V was clipped by 7 bases and J by 2 bases; unmatched bases: 9. CDR3 amino acids: CASIDLTGDNTGELFF. CDR3 bases: TGTGCCAGCATCGACTTGACAGGGGACAACACCGGGGAGCTGTTTTTT.

In this sample, this clone turned up once. The V gene is TRBV2, the J gene TRBJ2-2; 9 bases are a match to TRBD1. This CDR3 comprises 18 residues. In germline, CDR1 is SNHLY, CDR2 FYNNEI. The V segment lost 6 bases and the J segment 0 bases; nucleotides outside the gene matches: 11. This CDR3 is CASRSPRTGATNTGELFF. CDR3 coding DNA: TGTGCCAGCAGGAGCCCTAGGACAGGGGCCACGAACACCGGGGAGCTGTTTTTT.

This clone is classed as medium-sized. This chain links TRBV7-8 with TRBJ2-1, with D hard to call. Per the germline V gene, CDR1 is SGHVS and CDR2 is FQNEAQ. Between the trimmed V and J ends, which lost 1 base and 0 bases, there was a span of 4 bases. The CDR3 spans 14 residues. The CDR3 DNA follows: TGTGCCAGCAGCTTAGATAGCTCCTACAATGAGCAGTTCTTC. The encoded protein is CASSLDSSYNEQFF.

The gene calls are TRBV29-1 and TRBJ1-1; D is unclear. Trimming took 7 bases from V and 0 from J, leaving 12 bases between them. This CDR3 has 13 amino acids. Germline V lookup: CDR1 SQVTM, CDR2 ANQGSEA. DNA for the CDR3: TGCAGCGGTGTGAGGAGCTTGAACACTGAAGCTTTCTTT. This encodes CSGVRSLNTEAFF. Full variable domain (outside the CDR3, taken from reference TRBV29-1 and TRBJ1-1): SAVISQKPSRDICQRGTSLTIQCQVDSQVTMMFWYRQQPGQSLTLIATANQGSEATYESGFVIDKFPISRPNLTFSTLTVSNMSPEDSSIYLCSGVRSLNTEAFFGQGTRLTVV.

The chain recombines TRBV2 with TRBJ2-2, with TRBD1 identical over 7 bases. J was trimmed by 7 bases and V by 1 base; bases with no gene match: 9. Germline V gene data show CDR1 as SNHLY and CDR2 as FYNNEI. This CDR3 is 16 amino acids long. CDR3 DNA sequence: TGTGCCAGCAGTGAAGATTGGGCAGGGGGTGGCGGGGAGCTGTTTTTT. This gives the protein CASSEDWAGGGGELFF.